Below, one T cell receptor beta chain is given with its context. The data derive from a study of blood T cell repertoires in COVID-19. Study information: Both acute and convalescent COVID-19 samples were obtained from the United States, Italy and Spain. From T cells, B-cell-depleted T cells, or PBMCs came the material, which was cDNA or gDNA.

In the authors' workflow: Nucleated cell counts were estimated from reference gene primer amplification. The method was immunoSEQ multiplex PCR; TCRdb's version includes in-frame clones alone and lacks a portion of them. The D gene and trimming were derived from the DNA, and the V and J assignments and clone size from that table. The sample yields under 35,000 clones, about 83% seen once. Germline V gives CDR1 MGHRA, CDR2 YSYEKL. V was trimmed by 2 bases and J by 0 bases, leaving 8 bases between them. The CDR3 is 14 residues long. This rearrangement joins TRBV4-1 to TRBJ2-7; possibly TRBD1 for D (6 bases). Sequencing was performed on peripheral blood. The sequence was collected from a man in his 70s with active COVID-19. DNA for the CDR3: TGCGCCAGCAGCCAATGGGACACCTCCTACGAGCAGTACTTC. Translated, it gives CASSQWDTSYEQYF.